This TCR beta chain was observed in a study of T cells after yellow fever vaccination. Overall study findings and caveats: The study re-detected most primary-vaccination clones after the booster (under 97% CD4, roughly 85% CD8). Faster peaking, at day 5 versus 15, marked a secondary response that was weaker.

In its sample, this clonotype was seen many times. The antigen is undetermined. Generation of TCR cDNA used 5'RACE template switching (which added a universal primer site and UMIs). TCRdb independently ran MiXCR on the 5' RACE reads; one entry per CDR3 protein. The table records some 350,000 distinct CDR3 sequences, roughly 4.3% of them present only once. Germline V lookup: CDR1 MNHEY, CDR2 SVGEGT. The CDR3 is made up of 15 amino acids. Trimming stripped 6 bases from V and 0 bases from J, with 13 bases between. The chain is built from TRBV6-2 or TRBV6-3 and TRBJ2-3, with a possible D match to TRBD1 (6 bases). The origin of this receptor is a man aged 18 to 29 who received the YFV17D yellow fever vaccine. Source: PBMCs, taken 5 days after the yellow fever booster vaccination. The CDR3 coding sequence is TGTGCCAGCAGGGACTTAGGACAGAGCACAGATACGCAGTATTTT. It codes for CASRDLGQSTDTQYF.